This TCR beta chain appears in the sequencing data of a study of blood T cell repertoires in COVID-19. Here immunoSEQ multiplex PCR was the method, and the copy in TCRdb shows in-frame clones only, minus some. The sample lists hundreds of thousands of clones; about 91% were seen once. The receptor was isolated from a woman aged 30 to 39 who had recovered from COVID-19. The sequencing input was peripheral blood.

The chain's CDR3 is CATSDTTSGGQETQYF. For the CDR3, the DNA is TGTGCCACCAGTGACACGACTAGCGGGGGGCAAGAGACCCAGTACTTC. The chain carries TRBV24-1 and TRBJ2-5; 13 nucleotides align to TRBD2. This CDR3 is 16 amino acids long. The V gene end was trimmed by 4 bases and the J gene end by 2 bases; junction bases not matched to a gene: 3. Germline V lookup: CDR1 KGHDR, CDR2 SFDVKD.